This TCR beta chain is from a study of blood T cells in healthy people across ages (dated by TCRdb to between 2014 and 2016). Regarding the complete study: In model experiments, roughly one uniquely barcoded TCR beta cDNA molecule per two T cells was captured by template switching. The study measured age-related changes in TCR beta repertoire diversity using deep sequencing normalized with unique cDNA molecular identifiers. The donors were divided into four age groups: young (average approximately 15 years), middle-aged (about 40), aged (approximately 62) and long-lived (roughly 82). Donors of different ages were randomly distributed across sequencing lanes to avoid experimental bias. For two donors (one aged 18 to 30 and one aged 80 or older), the study analyzed two additional independent replicas of 1 million unique cDNA reads from the same blood draw.

The donors were around 39 Caucasian individuals from Russia, aged 6 to 90 years, who were systemically healthy. Each donor gave around 9.8 milliliters of peripheral blood, collected into EDTA-treated Vacutainer tubes. PBMCs were isolated by Ficoll-Paque density-gradient centrifugation, with at least 6.5 million obtained per sample. Total RNA, at least 6 micrograms per sample, was extracted from PBMCs with Trizol reagent. Naive CD45RAhigh/CD27high T cell percentages were measured by flow cytometry on a PBMC aliquot from every donor. Receptors were amplified or captured by 5' RACE. The listed sequencing device is Illumina HiSeq 2500. A second PCR of about 6 to 12 cycles was run with a J-beta primer mix and a sample-barcoded 5' primer. A unique molecular identifier was introduced onto each TCR beta cDNA molecule by a template-switch 5' adaptor carrying 12 random nucleotides. Each sample yielded at least 3 million CDR3-containing paired-end reads. First-strand cDNA synthesis was performed from all RNA using the Mint cDNA synthesis kit, with priming by a TRBC-specific oligonucleotide. All cDNA was treated with uracil-DNA glycosylase and then went through a first 18-cycle PCR with the universal primers M1SS and BC2_uni_R. The authors' pipeline ran thus. For normalization, 1 million high-quality reads were randomly selected from each sample, with every read carrying a distinct molecular identifier. Reads sharing molecular identifiers were discarded rather than binned into consensus sequences. MiTCR, set to a Q25 quality threshold and the strictest error-elimination algorithm, was used for CDR3 identification, clonotype clustering and error correction. A nonparametric unseen species model using Euler transformation provided a lower-bound estimate of total TCR beta diversity. Starting from the raw public reads, TCRdb applied fastp trimming at Q25, assembled clones with MiXCR and retained in-frame beta chains. Each CDR3 protein appears once, grouped with its most common genes and DNA. Here the V and J calls rest on TCRdb's processing, not on the authors' analysis. The sample includes hundreds of thousands of distinct CDR3 sequences, with 60% to 80% observed a single time. 25% to 35% of the sample goes to the ten largest clones.

As for this clonotype: Its antigen target is currently unknown. The sample holds no much larger clone one base away, and base qualities are not on file.

General conclusions and limits of the study: Estimates of total diversity based on one million sequenced T cells were regarded as lower bounds and as underestimates. Bulk unsorted PBMC profiling prevented conclusive comparison of naive and antigen-experienced compartments. Compared with the aged group, the long-lived group had more naive CD4+ T cells, fewer expanded clones and increased TCR diversity, a pattern suggesting age selection. Donor CMV infection status was unknown, potentially confounding age-related changes in expanded clonotypes. Observed TCR beta diversity correlated strongly with the percentage of naive T cells measured by flow cytometry. Observed TCR beta diversity per million T cells fell roughly linearly with age, and a significant reduction was already apparent by age around 44.

V ends up 4 bases short and J 0 bases short, with an unmatched junction base count of 3. The CDR3, from cysteine to phenylalanine, totals 15 residues. CDR3 DNA only is kept here, 45 bases in frame from base 1. Based on the germline V gene (reference sequence), the CDR1 and CDR2 sequences are SEHNR and FQNEAQ. Sequenced: blood. The chain joins TRBV7-9 to TRBJ1-5; 7 central nucleotides agree with TRBD1. This clonotype was obtained from a man aged 30 to 39 in good health. The CDR3 here reads CASSWGTASNQPQHF. The DNA sequence is given as TGTGCCAGCAGCTGGGGGACAGCTAGCAATCAGCCCCAGCATTTT.